This TCR beta chain was captured by sequencing in a study of OX40 agonist ivuxolimab in advanced cancers. Study-level findings and limits: Clonal expansion by week 6 occurred in CD4+ and CD8+ blood T cells (at 0.1 to 3.0 mg/kg).

Method: immunoSEQ multiplex PCR; TCRdb's copy keeps in-frame clones and lacks some. The sample includes 15,000 to 20,000 clones, about 80% seen only once; the top ten take around an eighth. With respect to this clone: What it binds is unknown.

The TCR originated in an adult with an advanced solid tumor such as melanoma, head and neck, liver or kidney cancer. The sample here was CD4+ or CD8+ T cells sorted from blood, taken in a trial of the OX40 agonist ivuxolimab.

CDR3 coding DNA: TGTGCCAGCAGCTCCCGGTCAGGGGAAGTGGGCGACGAGCAGTACTTC. This gives the protein CASSSRSGEVGDEQYF. The genes are TRBV7-2 and TRBJ2-7; perhaps TRBD1 as D (6 bases). V lost 4 bases and J 5 bases, leaving 21 bases between the germline ends. The length of the CDR3 is 16 residues. Germline V gene lookup returns CDR1 SGHTA and CDR2 FQGNSA.